This entry features one TCR beta chain sequence. This clone has a single count. Its binding antigen is unknown. The record has no base qualities; no much larger clone is one base away. The sample comes from a study of shared clonotypes between healthy human individuals (dated by TCRdb to about 2020). At the level of the whole study: Two women and a few men aged 18 to 49 years were included in the cohort. Each donor's leukapheresis produced roughly between about 0.9 and 9.5 billion PBMCs. To estimate repertoire size and how much clonotypes are shared between individuals, the study performed deep sequencing of blood TCR repertoires from 4 to 6 healthy adults. To increase sequencing depth and limit assay-specific biases, different laboratories used diverse techniques to prepare libraries and sequence TCR repertoires. For each donor, three plates each were used for CD4 naive and CD4 memory, two plates were used for CD8 naive, and one plate was used for CD8 memory.

TCR CDR3 regions were amplified from genomic DNA by multiplex PCR using the deep immunoSEQ assay. For each cell subset, the extracted genomic DNA was distributed evenly across all wells of several immunoSEQ 96-well plates, and each plate served as one replicate. Each replicate PCR for sorted subsets received around 0.2 ug genomic DNA, equal to about 30,000 T cell genomes. Purified libraries were quantified with a Qubit 3.0 fluorometer, sized on a Bioanalyzer 2100, and re-quantified with the KAPA Library Quantification kit. Every immunoSEQ 96-well plate was sequenced on a separate single-read 150-cycle Illumina NextSeq 550 flow cell. From the authors' description of their analysis: Because the immunoSEQ output included only junctional sequences and no quality scores, the filtering could not be the same as the filtering used for full-length reads. To assign V/J genes and CDR3, sequences were annotated against IMGT germline references using PyIR, a Python wrapper for IgBLAST v1.9. Reads were filtered out if the reads had weak V/J assignments (E-value above 1e-6), no CDR3, stop codons, out-of-frame junctions, or ambiguous translated residues. V3J clonotypes were defined as sequences sharing the same inferred V gene, J gene, and CDR3 amino acid sequence. The percentage overlap between two repertoires was calculated by dividing the number of shared unique clonotypes by the size of the smaller repertoire. Richness of each repertoire was evaluated using RTK rarefaction, the Chao1 estimator, and Recon v2.1 estimates of unobserved clonotypes. For all TCRbeta clonotypes obtained by the gDNA method from a few donors, generation probabilities were computed with OLGA. Here the immuneACCESS table is served through TCRdb, limited to in-frame sequences with V and J called. Missing clones are a known gap in these copies; in checked studies unresolved V genes cover under half, and the rest lacks a known reason. The V and J calls and clone size were taken over from that table, and D and trimming were inferred from the DNA. The sample includes 700,000 or so clones, with approximately 75% observed a single time. The ten most abundant clones make up less than 2% of the sample.

Compared with germline, V lacks 5 bases and J lacks 3 bases; bases without a gene match: 2. CDR3 length: 13 amino acids, cysteine to phenylalanine. Just the 39-base CDR3 DNA is kept, in frame starting at base 1. CDR1 SEHNR and CDR2 FQNEAQ were looked up in the germline V gene (reference sequence). Donors were healthy HIV-negative adults with no recently reported acute infections or vaccinations. Only Caucasian adults living in Nashville, Tennessee, USA were represented among the donors. CD4+ T cells were enriched by magnetic negative selection; naive cells were then positively selected on CD45RA, and the negative fraction formed the memory subset. Blood was obtained by leukapheresis, after which PBMCs were separated by Ficoll-Histopaque density gradient centrifugation and cryopreserved in liquid nitrogen vapor phase. Analytical flow cytometry was used to check the purity and quantity of every magnetically sorted T cell population. Genomic DNA was isolated from every sorted fraction and measured by UV absorbance on a Nanodrop 2000c.

Here is what the overall study found, with its caveats: Sampling was limited to blood, and TCR repertoires in tissue likely differ from TCR repertoires in blood. Based on pairwise subsampling, the degree of clonotype sharing among donors was expected to be affected by sequencing depth. Sharing across a few donors was observed for around 5% of naive CD4, 3% to 4% of naive CD8, roughly 2.3% of memory CD4, and less than 0.45% of memory CD8 clonotypes. Higher generation probabilities were observed for clonotypes shared by all four sorted-subset donors than for non-shared clonotypes. The small number of donors limited the genetic and exposure-history diversity represented. Estimated clonotype richness was generally larger for naive than for memory subsets. Even with the large sequencing depth, rarefaction of the sorted-subset datasets indicated that sequencing was incomplete.

The TCR comes from a woman aged 30 to 39 in good health. Sequencing used memory CD4+ T cells sorted from blood. The cell subset or site tag for this specimen amounts to: CD45RA-negative fraction. The receptor chain draws on TRBV7-9 and TRBJ2-7; TRBD2 fits 9 bases in the junction. The CDR3 is CASSVSGSYEQYF. The base sequence is TGTGCCAGCAGCGTTAGCGGGAGCTACGAGCAGTACTTC.